This T cell receptor (beta chain) appears in the sequencing data of a study of read filtering for tumor transcriptome and immune sequencing. On the study more broadly: The cohort had some 16 men and more than 11 women aged about 47 to 80, mean about 67 years. Transcriptome libraries were built from DNase-treated RNA.

The V gene lost 7 bases and the J gene lost 7 bases, with 16 bases spanning the gap. CDR1 is MNHEY, CDR2 SVGAGI, per germline. This CDR3 is built from 14 residues. This library used around 400 ng RNA and molecular barcoded adaptors spanning alpha/delta and beta/gamma chains. MiXCR, run by TCRdb on the reads, gives a single entry per CDR3 protein. The sample includes roughly 49,000 distinct CDR3 sequences, around 21% of them seen just once. The chain employs TRBV6-5 and TRBJ1-4; no clear D gene. The origin of this receptor is a donor aged 40 or over with multiple myeloma. Sequenced input: a population of CD138-negative cells sorted from bone marrow. The CDR3 spells CASKTGLASEKLFF. For the CDR3, the DNA is TGTGCCAGCAAGACGGGCCTAGCTAGTGAAAAACTGTTTTTT.